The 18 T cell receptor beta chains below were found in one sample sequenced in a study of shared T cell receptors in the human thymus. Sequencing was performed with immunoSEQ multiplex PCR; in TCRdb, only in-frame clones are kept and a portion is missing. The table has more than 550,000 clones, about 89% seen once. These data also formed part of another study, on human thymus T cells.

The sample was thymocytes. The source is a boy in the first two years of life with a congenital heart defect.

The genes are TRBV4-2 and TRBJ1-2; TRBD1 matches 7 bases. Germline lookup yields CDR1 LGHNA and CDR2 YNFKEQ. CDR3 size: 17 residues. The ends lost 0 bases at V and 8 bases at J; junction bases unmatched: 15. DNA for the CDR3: TGTGCCAGCAGCCAAGACAACCACAGGGGTAAAACGAGCGGCTACACCTTC. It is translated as CASSQDNHRGKTSGYTF.

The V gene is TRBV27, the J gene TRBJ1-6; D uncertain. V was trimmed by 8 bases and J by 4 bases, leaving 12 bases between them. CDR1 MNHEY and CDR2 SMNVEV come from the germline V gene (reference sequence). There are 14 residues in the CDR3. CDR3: CASAPTGYNSPLHF. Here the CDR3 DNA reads TGTGCCAGCGCGCCGACGGGTTATAATTCACCCCTCCACTTT.

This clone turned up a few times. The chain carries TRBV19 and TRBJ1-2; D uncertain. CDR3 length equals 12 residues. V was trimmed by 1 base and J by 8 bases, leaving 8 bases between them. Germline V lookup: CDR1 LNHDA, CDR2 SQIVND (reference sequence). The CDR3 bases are TGTGCCAGTAGTATAGTTCGGGGAGGCTACACCTTC. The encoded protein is CASSIVRGGYTF.

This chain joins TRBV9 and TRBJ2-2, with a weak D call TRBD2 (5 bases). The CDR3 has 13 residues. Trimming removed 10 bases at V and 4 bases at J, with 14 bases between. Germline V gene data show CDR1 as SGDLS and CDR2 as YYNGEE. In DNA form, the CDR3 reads TGTGCCTCAGGCTCAGCGGTCACCGGGGAGCTGTTTTTT. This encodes CASGSAVTGELFF.

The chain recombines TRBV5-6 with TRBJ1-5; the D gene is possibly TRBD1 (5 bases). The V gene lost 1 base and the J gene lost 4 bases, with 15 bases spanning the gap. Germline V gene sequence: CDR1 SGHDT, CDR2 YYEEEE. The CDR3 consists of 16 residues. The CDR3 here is CASSLFAGTANQPQHF. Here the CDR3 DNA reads TGTGCCAGCAGCTTGTTCGCGGGGACGGCTAATCAGCCCCAGCATTTT.

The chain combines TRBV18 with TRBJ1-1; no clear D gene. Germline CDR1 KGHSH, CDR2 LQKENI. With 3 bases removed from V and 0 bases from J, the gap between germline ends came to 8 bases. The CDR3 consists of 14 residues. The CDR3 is CASSPFAVNTEAFF. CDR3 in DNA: TGTGCCAGCTCACCGTTCGCAGTGAACACTGAAGCTTTCTTT. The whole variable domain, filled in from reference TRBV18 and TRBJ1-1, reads NAGVMQNPRHLVRRRGQEARLRCSPMKGHSHVYWYRQLPEEGLKFMVYLQKENIIDESGMPKERFSAEFPKEGPSILRIQQVVRGDSAAYFCASSPFAVNTEAFFGQGTRLTVV.

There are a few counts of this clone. In DNA form, the CDR3 reads TGTGCCAGCAGCCCTCCCGACACTCCTGACACTGAAGCTTTCTTT. Its translation: CASSPPDTPDTEAFF. This rearrangement joins TRBV28 to TRBJ1-1; D gene ambiguous. The CDR3 spans 15 residues. Trimming shortened V by 6 bases and J by 3 bases, and 17 bases separated the two germline ends. The V gene's germline CDR1 is MDHEN and CDR2 SYDVKM. Filled out from reference TRBV28 and TRBJ1-1, the complete variable domain reads DVKVTQSSRYLVKRTGEKVFLECVQDMDHENMFWYRQDPGLGLRLIYFSYDVKMKEKGDIPEGYSVSREKKERFSLILESASTNQTSMYLCASSPPDTPDTEAFFGQGTRLTVV.

The CDR3 reads CASSNSGTYNEQFF. The CDR3 DNA is TGTGCCAGCAGTAATAGCGGGACATACAATGAGCAGTTCTTC. This chain links TRBV6-4 with TRBJ2-1, with 8 bases identical to TRBD2. The germline gives CDR1 MRHNA, CDR2 SNTAGT. The V and J ends lost 5 bases and 4 bases, in that order; junction bases with no gene match: 4. The CDR3 runs 14 residues.

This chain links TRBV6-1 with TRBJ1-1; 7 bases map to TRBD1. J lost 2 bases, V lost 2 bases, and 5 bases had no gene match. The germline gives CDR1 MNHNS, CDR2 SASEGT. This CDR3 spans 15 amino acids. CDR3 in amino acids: CASSELGTVNTEAFF. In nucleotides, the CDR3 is TGTGCCAGCAGTGAACTCGGGACAGTTAACACTGAAGCTTTCTTT.

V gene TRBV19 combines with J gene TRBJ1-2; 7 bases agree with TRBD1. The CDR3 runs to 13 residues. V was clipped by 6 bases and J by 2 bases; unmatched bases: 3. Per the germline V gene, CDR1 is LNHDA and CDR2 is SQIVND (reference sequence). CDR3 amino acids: CASRNRGNYGYTF. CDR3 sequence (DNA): TGTGCCAGTAGGAACAGGGGAAACTATGGCTACACCTTC.

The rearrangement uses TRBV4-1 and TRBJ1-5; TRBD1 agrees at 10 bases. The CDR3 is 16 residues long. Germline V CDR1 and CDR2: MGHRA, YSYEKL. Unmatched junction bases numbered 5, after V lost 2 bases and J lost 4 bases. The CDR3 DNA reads TGCGCCAGCAGCCAAAGACAGGGGGCTTATAATCAGCCCCAGCATTTT. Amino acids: CASSQRQGAYNQPQHF.

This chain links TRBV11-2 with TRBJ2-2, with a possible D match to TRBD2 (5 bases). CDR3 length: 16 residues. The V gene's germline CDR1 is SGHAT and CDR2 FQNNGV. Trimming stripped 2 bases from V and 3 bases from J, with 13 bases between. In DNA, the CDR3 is TGTGCCAGCAGCTTATCTGCGCCGGACTACACCGGGGAGCTGTTTTTT. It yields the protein CASSLSAPDYTGELFF.

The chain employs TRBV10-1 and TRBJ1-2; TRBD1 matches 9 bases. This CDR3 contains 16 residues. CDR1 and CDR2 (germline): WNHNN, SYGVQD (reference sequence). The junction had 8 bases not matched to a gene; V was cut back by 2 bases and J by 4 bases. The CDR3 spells CASSESGTGRGYGYTF. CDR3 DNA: TGCGCCAGCAGTGAGAGTGGGACAGGGAGGGGCTATGGCTACACCTTC.

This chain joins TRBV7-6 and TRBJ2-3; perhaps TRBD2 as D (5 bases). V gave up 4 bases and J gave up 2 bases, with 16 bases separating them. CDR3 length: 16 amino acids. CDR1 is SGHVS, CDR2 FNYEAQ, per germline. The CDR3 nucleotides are TGTGCCAGCAGCTCGAGGGTTGGGCCAGACACAGATACGCAGTATTTT. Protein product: CASSSRVGPDTDTQYF.

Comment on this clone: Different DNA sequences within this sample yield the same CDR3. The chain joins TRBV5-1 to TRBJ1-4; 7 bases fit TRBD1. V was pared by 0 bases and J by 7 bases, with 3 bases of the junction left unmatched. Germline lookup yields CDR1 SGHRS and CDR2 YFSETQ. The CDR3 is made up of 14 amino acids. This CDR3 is CASSLGQGGEKLFF. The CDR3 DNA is TGCGCCAGCAGCTTGGGACAGGGCGGTGAAAAACTGTTTTTT.

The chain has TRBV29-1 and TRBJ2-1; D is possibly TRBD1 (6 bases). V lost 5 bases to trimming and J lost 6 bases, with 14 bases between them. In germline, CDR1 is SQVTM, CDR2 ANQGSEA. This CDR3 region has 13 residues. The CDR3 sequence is CSVTRDKFNEQFF. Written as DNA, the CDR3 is TGCAGCGTTACCAGGGACAAATTCAATGAGCAGTTCTTC.

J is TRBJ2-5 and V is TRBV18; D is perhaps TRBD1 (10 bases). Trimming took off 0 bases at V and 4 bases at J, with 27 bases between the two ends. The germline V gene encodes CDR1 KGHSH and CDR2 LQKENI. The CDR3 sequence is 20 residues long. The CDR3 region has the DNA TGTGCCAGCTCACCACCCACCTCGACAGGGGGCCCAGCGGGAGGAGAGACCCAGTACTTC. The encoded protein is CASSPPTSTGGPAGGETQYF. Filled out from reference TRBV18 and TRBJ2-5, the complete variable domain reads NAGVMQNPRHLVRRRGQEARLRCSPMKGHSHVYWYRQLPEEGLKFMVYLQKENIIDESGMPKERFSAEFPKEGPSILRIQQVVRGDSAAYFCASSPPTSTGGPAGGETQYFGPGTRLLVL.

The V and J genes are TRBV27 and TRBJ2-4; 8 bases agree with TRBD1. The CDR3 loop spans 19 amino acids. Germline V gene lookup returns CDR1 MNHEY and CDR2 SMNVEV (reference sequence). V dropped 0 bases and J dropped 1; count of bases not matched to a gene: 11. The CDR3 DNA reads TGTGCCAGCAGTTTATCAAAATGGCAGGGGGCACGGGCCAAAAACATTCAGTACTTC. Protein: CASSLSKWQGARAKNIQYF.